A selection of T cell receptor beta chains follows, all from one sample in a study of glioma-infiltrating T cells. TCRdb re-derived calls from the multiplex PCR reads in MiXCR, one entry per CDR3 protein. The repertoire has about 190,000 distinct CDR3 sequences, around 32% of them found once; the top ten carry 20%. Sequenced sample: glioma tissue, nonneoplastic brain tissue, or PBMCs (not recorded which). All receptors derive from a human donor with low-grade glioma or glioblastoma, undergoing nonglioma brain surgery, or in good health (not recorded which). Both conserved end residues are part of each CDR3.

V gene	J gene	CDR3 protein
TRBV6-1	TRBJ1-2	CASSEGWTGGNYGYTF
TRBV5-1	TRBJ1-1	CASSLGGGGTEAFF
TRBV19	TRBJ2-6	CSSNILRDSGANVLTF
TRBV4-1	TRBJ1-3	CASSQWRASSGNTIYF
TRBV28	TRBJ1-5	CASSLRQASNQPQHF
TRBV27	TRBJ2-3	CASSNSGSVNTQYF
TRBV19	TRBJ2-1	CASSIPRSGGSYNEQFF
TRBV6-1	TRBJ2-7	CASSGEGLAPRVYEQYF
TRBV28	TRBJ2-2	CASRWGGLSTGELFF
TRBV7-2	TRBJ2-5	CASSFDLAGSGDTQYF
TRBV20-1	TRBJ2-1	CSASDPGLHSYNEQFF
TRBV12-3/TRBV12-4	TRBJ2-1	CASSLMYEQFF
TRBV4-2	TRBJ2-1	CASSQESFWRGVDDERFF
TRBV6-2/TRBV6-3	TRBJ2-5	CASGTGTSQETQYF
TRBV6-2/TRBV6-3	TRBJ2-2	CASSSTNTGELFF
TRBV29-1	TRBJ1-1	CSVVATGDTEAFF
TRBV7-9	TRBJ1-1	CASSLAGAPGAFF
TRBV5-1	TRBJ2-7	CASSLGAARSYEQYF
TRBV20-1	TRBJ2-1	CSARDVSGPGINEQFF
TRBV27	TRBJ1-2	CASRPSSGTANYGYTF
TRBV20-1	TRBJ2-5	CSATVPLSTEAQYF
TRBV10-3	TRBJ2-1	CAIQGNGEQFF
TRBV4-1	TRBJ2-7	CASSAGPGEQYF
TRBV19	TRBJ1-1	CASERSLNTEAFF
TRBV7-2	TRBJ2-1	CASSLGLGSYNEQFF
TRBV3-1	TRBJ2-3	CASSPTSGTDTQYF
TRBV13	TRBJ1-2	CASSEGTGGYGYTF
TRBV24-1	TRBJ1-5	CATSGDGDQPQHF
TRBV27	TRBJ2-7	CASSPGGAGPYNEQYF
TRBV7-2	TRBJ1-5	CASSLQLYSNQPQHF
TRBV3-1	TRBJ1-1	CASSSISQTEAFF
TRBV3-1	TRBJ2-1	CASSPWTSGDNEQFF
TRBV6-2/TRBV6-3	TRBJ1-2	CASSRPGLGLDYGYTF
TRBV19	TRBJ2-3	CASSISGPTDTQYF
TRBV28	TRBJ2-1	CAITGGRDGGEQFF
TRBV27	TRBJ2-1	CASSASSYPEPFF
TRBV6-2/TRBV6-3	TRBJ2-1	CASRHNRGSYNEQFF
TRBV28	TRBJ2-7	CASSLVGAAYEQYF
TRBV20-1	TRBJ1-5	CSARDVGRPNQPQHF
TRBV12-3/TRBV12-4	TRBJ2-3	CASTNSTSVLTDTQYF
TRBV2	TRBJ2-7	CASSVGDGDYEQYF
TRBV29-1	TRBJ2-7	CSGGLSVGEQYF
TRBV7-9	TRBJ2-5	CASSLGGGSQETQYF
TRBV29-1	TRBJ1-2	CSGGDRVSGYTF
TRBV6-1	TRBJ2-7	CASSSDGGEFNEQYF
TRBV27	TRBJ2-7	CASSEQGSGEQYF
TRBV6-1	TRBJ1-2	CASSEASYPNYGYTF
TRBV11-2	TRBJ2-7	CASGLTDRGSYEQYF
TRBV12-3/TRBV12-4	TRBJ1-5	CASSFDFNQPQHF
TRBV7-9	TRBJ1-1	CASSLVTGLNTEAFF
TRBV5-4	TRBJ2-5	CASSFDLAGSGETQYF
TRBV5-1	TRBJ2-3	CASSLGLASGDTQYF
TRBV7-9	TRBJ2-3	CASSPGQLTDTQYF